This T cell receptor (beta chain) was sequenced in a study of spatial heterogeneity in lung cancer. Looking at the study overall: The average count in raw reads for each unique TCR and UMI combination exceeded 9.5 appearances.

This clonotype was counted a few times. A much larger clone is a single base away; this may be a read error. From germline, CDR1 is SGHDN and CDR2 FVKESK. The CDR3 is made up of 14 amino acids. Stated time point: sample taken at primary tumor resection. Unsorted whole RNA from tumor, nontumor lung or frozen PBMC underwent sequencing. A single record per CDR3 protein comes from TCRdb applying MiXCR to the 5' RACE reads. Of about 22,000 distinct CDR3 sequences listed, over 4.5% were seen once; the top ten hold 30% to 35%. This TCR came from a male donor with early-stage non-small cell lung cancer. The chain is built from TRBV14 and TRBJ1-1; no reliable D call. This specimen consisted of PBMCs, obtained at surgery. CDR3 bases: TGTGCCAACAGCCCACAGATCCGAGTCGCTGAAGCTTTCTTT. This codes for CANSPQIRVAEAFF.